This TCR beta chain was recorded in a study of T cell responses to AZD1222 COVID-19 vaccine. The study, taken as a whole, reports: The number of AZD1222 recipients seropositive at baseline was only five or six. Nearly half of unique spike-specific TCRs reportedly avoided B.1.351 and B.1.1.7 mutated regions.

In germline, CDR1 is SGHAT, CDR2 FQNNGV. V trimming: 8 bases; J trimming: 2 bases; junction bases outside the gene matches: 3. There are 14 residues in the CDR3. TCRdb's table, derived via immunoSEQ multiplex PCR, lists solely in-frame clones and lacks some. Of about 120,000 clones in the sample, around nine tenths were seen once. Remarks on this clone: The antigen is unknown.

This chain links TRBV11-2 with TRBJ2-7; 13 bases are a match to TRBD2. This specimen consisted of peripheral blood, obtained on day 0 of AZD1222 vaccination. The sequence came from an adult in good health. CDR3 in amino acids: CASRLAGGPYEQYF. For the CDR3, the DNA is TGTGCCAGCCGACTAGCGGGAGGCCCCTACGAGCAGTACTTC. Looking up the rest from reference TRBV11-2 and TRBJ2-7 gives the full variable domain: EAGVAQSPRYKIIEKRQSVAFWCNPISGHATLYWYQQILGQGPKLLIQFQNNGVVDDSQLPKDRFSAERLKGVDSTLKIQPAKLEDSAVYLCASRLAGGPYEQYFGPGTRLTVT.